Reported below is one T cell receptor beta chain. Its specificity is not known. This entry belongs to a study of siplizumab effects on memory and regulatory T cells. Per individual sample, 90,000 to 100,000 TCR templates were assayed. Here immunoSEQ multiplex PCR was the method, and the copy in TCRdb shows in-frame clones only, minus some. This table holds about 100,000 clones, about 91% found once. Germline V gives CDR1 SGHNT, CDR2 YENEEA. The CDR3 runs 13 residues. Trimming cost V 3 bases and J 4 bases, with 8 bases left between them. General study points: The alloresponse seemed to draw substantially on naive T cells, which appeared more diverse than memory cells. Siplizumab conditions gave an average of approximately 71% Treg-derived mappable alloreactive CD4+ clones, versus around 27% for controls. Proliferating clones, CD4+ or CD8+, lacked an assignable naive or memory phenotype in roughly 75-97% of cases.

This TCR was recovered from a human donor in good health. This chain joins TRBV11-3 and TRBJ2-3; possibly TRBD1 or TRBD2 for D (5 bases each). Sequences were obtained from CD4+ T cells sorted from blood. Written as DNA, the CDR3 is TGTGCCAGCAGCTTGGGGGTGGCAGATACGCAGTATTTT. Protein product: CASSLGVADTQYF.